Each of the 25 T cell receptor beta chains below was sequenced from the same sample in a study of CDR3 diversity in severe acne. One entry per CDR3 protein, called by TCRdb with MiXCR from the PCR reads. This repertoire shows roughly 100,000 distinct CDR3 sequences, roughly half found once; its top ten account for over 10%. The specimen was blood. The receptors derive from a male donor with acne.

The chain recombines TRBV4-2 with TRBJ2-3; the D gene is possibly TRBD2 (7 bases). The CDR3 is made up of 16 amino acids. V was pared by 7 bases and J by 2 bases, with 19 bases between. In germline, CDR1 is LGHNA, CDR2 YNFKEQ. CDR3 DNA sequence: TGTGCCAGCACCTCTGCGGGGGCGGGAACCACAGATACGCAGTATTTT. It yields the protein CASTSAGAGTTDTQYF.

CDR3 in DNA: TGCGCCAGCAGCCGGACTAGCGGGAAGTTCTTC. It is translated as CASSRTSGKFF. The gene calls are TRBV4-1 and TRBJ2-1; TRBD2 matches 12 bases. Germline V gene sequence: CDR1 MGHRA, CDR2 YSYEKL. Trimming took 4 bases from V and 14 from J; bases not matched to a gene: 0. CDR3 length: 11 residues.

The gene calls are TRBV29-1 and TRBJ1-2; possible D gene TRBD1, 5 bases. The CDR3 covers 14 residues. The V gene's germline CDR1 is SQVTM and CDR2 ANQGSEA. V lost 5 bases to trimming and J lost 0 bases, with 13 bases between them. CDR3 sequence reads: CSVPGSPANYGYTF. CDR3 DNA sequence: TGCAGCGTTCCAGGGAGCCCGGCTAACTATGGCTACACCTTC.

Worth noting for this clonotype: The junction departs from germline at one end; a sequencing error may be responsible. This chain uses TRBV5-6 with TRBJ2-1; TRBD2 aligns across 9 bases. CDR1 is SGHDT, CDR2 YYEEEE, per germline. The CDR3 runs 15 residues. CDR3 sequence (DNA): TGTGCCAGCAGCCCGGGACTAGCCGGCTACAATGGGCAGTTCTTC. Amino acid sequence: CASSPGLAGYNGQFF.

The V call is TRBV11-2, the J call TRBJ2-2, with 11 nucleotides matching TRBD1. Per the germline V gene, CDR1 is SGHAT and CDR2 is FQNNGV. CDR3 length: 16 residues. Trimming cost V 3 bases and J 6 bases; bases outside gene matches: 6. CDR3 bases: TGTGCCAGCAGCTTGGGGACAGGGGGAGGGCCCGGGGAGCTGTTTTTT. It encodes CASSLGTGGGPGELFF.

This sequence joins TRBV29-1 and TRBJ2-3; 9 positions agree with TRBD2. CDR1 and CDR2 from the germline V gene are SQVTM and ANQGSEA. J lost 2 bases, V lost 3 bases, and 3 bases had no gene match. The CDR3 is 14 amino acids. CDR3 region: CSVEGLAPTDTQYF. CDR3 in DNA: TGCAGCGTTGAGGGACTAGCCCCCACAGATACGCAGTATTTT.

The table lists this clonotype with a few counts. The V and J genes are TRBV12-3 or TRBV12-4 and TRBJ1-2; 7 bases match TRBD1. This CDR3 is 15 amino acids long. V shed 5 bases, J shed 3 bases, and the junction held 9 bases outside the gene matches. The CDR3 is CASSEIRDRDYGYTF. The CDR3 DNA reads TGTGCCAGCAGTGAAATTCGTGACAGGGACTATGGCTACACCTTC.

The chain recombines TRBV7-6 with TRBJ2-5; TRBD2 aligns across 11 bases. Germline V CDR1 and CDR2: SGHVS, FNYEAQ. Trimming cost V 5 bases and J 4 bases; bases outside gene matches: 9. The CDR3 has 16 residues. CDR3 region: CASSQGGLAVRETQYF. In DNA form, the CDR3 reads TGTGCCAGCAGCCAGGGGGGACTAGCGGTCCGAGAGACCCAGTACTTC.

Ten or more counts support this clonotype. V gene TRBV7-9 combines with J gene TRBJ1-3; the D gene is possibly TRBD1 (6 bases). Germline V gene data show CDR1 as SEHNR and CDR2 as FQNEAQ (reference sequence). The CDR3 consists of 15 residues. The V and J ends lost 4 bases and 0 bases respectively, with 10 bases between them. CDR3 coding DNA: TGTGCCAGCAGCTCAACAGGGCCCTCTGGAAACACCATATATTTT. This translates into CASSSTGPSGNTIYF.

This clonotype has a count of ten or more. The rearrangement uses TRBV6-1 and TRBJ2-1; the D gene could be TRBD1 or TRBD2 (5 bases each). This CDR3 comprises 14 residues. The ends were cut back, 3 bases at V and 4 bases at J, with 10 bases in the middle. Germline-derived CDR1 and CDR2 are MNHNS and SASEGT. The DNA of the CDR3 is TGTGCCAGCAGTGACGTTGGGGGTTACAATGAGCAGTTCTTC. As protein: CASSDVGGYNEQFF.

As concerns this clonotype: A much larger clone lies one base from this, so it may be a read error. The chain carries TRBV24-1 and TRBJ2-7; D perhaps matches TRBD2 (5 bases). Germline CDR1 is KGHDR and CDR2 is SFDVKD. The CDR3 totals 12 residues. The V gene lost 5 bases and the J gene lost 9 bases, with 13 bases spanning the gap. CDR3: CATSGEGFGQYF. The CDR3 region has the DNA TGTGCCACCAGTGGCGAGGGATTCGGGCAGTACTTC.

V and J are TRBV11-3 and TRBJ2-2; 9 positions match TRBD1. The CDR3 consists of 20 residues. The V gene's germline CDR1 is SGHNT and CDR2 YENEEA. V lost 2 bases, J lost 2 bases, and 15 bases stayed unmatched. The DNA of the CDR3 is TGTGCCAGCAGCTTAACGAGGCACAGGGGGCCCTCTACCAACACCGGGGAGCTGTTTTTT. The encoded protein is CASSLTRHRGPSTNTGELFF.

By frequency in the sample, this clonotype is medium-sized. The chain couples TRBV29-1 to TRBJ2-7; perhaps TRBD2 as D (5 bases). V was shortened by 6 bases and J by 0 bases, with 21 bases between the two germline ends. Germline CDR1 and CDR2: SQVTM and ANQGSEA. The CDR3 has 16 residues. The chain's CDR3 is CSVGSGNSARSYEQYF. The CDR3 DNA reads as TGCAGCGTCGGGTCGGGAAACAGTGCCCGCTCCTACGAGCAGTACTTC.

The chain recombines TRBV15 with TRBJ2-7; 9 nucleotides match TRBD1. V was pared by 2 bases and J by 7 bases, with 12 bases of the junction left unmatched. CDR3 length: 16 residues. Per germline, CDR1 LNHNV and CDR2 YYDKDF (reference sequence). The DNA for the CDR3 is TGTGCCACCAGCAGACACCCCCGGGACAGGGAAGTGGAGCAGTACTTC. Its protein product is CATSRHPRDREVEQYF.

Concerning this clonotype: A much larger clone sits a single nucleotide away, making a read error possible. V usage is TRBV5-6 and J usage is TRBJ2-1; 8 bases are a match to TRBD1. Germline V gives CDR1 SGHDT, CDR2 YYEEEE. CDR3 length: 16 residues. In DNA form, the CDR3 reads TGTGCCAGCAGCTTGGCAATGCAGGGGGCTTACAATGAGCAGCTCTTC. Amino acids: CASSLAMQGAYNEQLF.

The chain employs TRBV5-1 and TRBJ2-1, with 7 bases aligning to TRBD2. CDR3 length: 16 amino acids. Germline CDR1 reads SGHRS; CDR2 reads YFSETQ. V shed 1 base, J shed 7 bases, and the junction held 11 bases outside the gene matches. CDR3 sequence: CASSLFRAGNWNEQFF. The DNA for the CDR3 is TGCGCCAGCAGCTTGTTTCGAGCGGGGAATTGGAATGAGCAGTTCTTC. Full variable domain (missing parts from reference TRBV5-1 and TRBJ2-1): KAGVTQTPRYLIKTRGQQVTLSCSPISGHRSVSWYQQTPGQGLQFLFEYFSETQRNKGNFPGRFSGRQFSNSRSEMNVSTLELGDSALYLCASSLFRAGNWNEQFFGPGTRLTVL.

The V gene is TRBV29-1, the J gene TRBJ2-7, with a tentative D call TRBD1 (6 bases). The CDR3 is made up of 15 amino acids. With 5 bases removed from V and 2 bases from J, the gap between germline ends came to 19 bases. Germline CDR1 SQVTM, CDR2 ANQGSEA. CDR3 nucleotides: TGCAGCGTTCAAACCCCCCGGGACATAGCCTACGAGCAGTACTTC. Amino acid sequence: CSVQTPRDIAYEQYF.

V usage is TRBV7-2 and J usage is TRBJ2-3; TRBD2 aligns across 13 bases. The trim removed 5 bases at V and 5 bases at J, leaving 4 bases unmatched. Germline CDR1 and CDR2: SGHTA and FQGNSA. The CDR3 is 15 amino acids. DNA of the CDR3: TGTGCCAGCAGCCTCACTAGCGGGAGGGGAGATACGCAGTATTTT. It translates to CASSLTSGRGDTQYF.

This clonotype was counted a few times. The genes are TRBV29-1 and TRBJ2-6; D possibly matches TRBD1 or TRBD2 (6 bases each). Trimming took 0 bases from V and 3 from J, leaving 18 bases between them. The CDR3 loop spans 18 amino acids. CDR1 is SQVTM and CDR2 is ANQGSEA in the germline V gene. The CDR3 region is CSVEERPPGARGANVLTF. DNA for the CDR3: TGCAGCGTTGAAGAGCGCCCCCCGGGGGCTCGTGGGGCCAACGTCCTGACTTTC.

This clonotype was picked up many times. V usage is TRBV20-1 and J usage is TRBJ1-1, with TRBD1 as a possible D gene (6 bases). Trimming left V 6 bases short and J 4 bases short, with 12 bases between. This CDR3 comprises 12 residues. Germline V gene data show CDR1 as DFQATT and CDR2 as SNEGSKA (reference sequence). CDR3 protein: CSATTGSTEAFF. For the CDR3, the DNA is TGCAGTGCCACGACAGGTAGCACTGAAGCTTTCTTT.

In its sample, this clonotype was seen many times. The chain joins TRBV4-1 to TRBJ1-4; the D is unclear. The CDR3 extends over 16 amino acids. CDR1 is MGHRA and CDR2 is YSYEKL in the germline V gene. V shed 3 bases and J shed 5 bases, with 16 bases lying between them. DNA for the CDR3: TGCGCCAGCAGCCAGCAGACGGGTGTGCGGAATGAAAAACTGTTTTTT. Amino acids: CASSQQTGVRNEKLFF.

This chain uses TRBV19 with TRBJ2-3, with 9 bases identical to TRBD2. The CDR3 loop spans 18 amino acids. Losses at the gene ends were 5 bases for V and 0 bases for J; bases not matched to a gene: 12. Germline CDR1 and CDR2: LNHDA and SQIVND (reference sequence). CDR3 residues: CASSELAGSLVSTDTQYF. The CDR3 DNA reads TGTGCCAGTAGTGAACTAGCGGGTTCCTTAGTTAGCACAGATACGCAGTATTTT.

This clonotype was seen only once. The chain has TRBV18 and TRBJ2-2; 10 positions match TRBD2. Germline V lookup: CDR1 KGHSH, CDR2 LQKENI. This CDR3 contains 16 residues. Trimming removed 3 bases from V and 1 base from J; junction bases left unmatched: 2. CDR3 loop: CASSPWTSGNTGELFF. As DNA, the CDR3 is TGTGCCAGCTCACCTTGGACTAGCGGGAACACCGGGGAGCTGTTTTTT.

The chain couples TRBV20-1 to TRBJ2-7; a possible D gene is TRBD1 (5 bases). The CDR3 is made up of 17 amino acids. V was cut by 0 bases and J by 6 bases, with 24 bases left in between. CDR1 DFQATT and CDR2 SNEGSKA come from the germline V gene (reference sequence). The CDR3 sequence: CSARDLDSQAQLCEQYF. The CDR3 DNA follows: TGCAGTGCTAGAGATCTAGACAGCCAGGCGCAGTTATGCGAGCAGTACTTC.

CDR3 protein: CASSNGGDTEAFF. Written as DNA, the CDR3 is TGTGCCAGCAGTAACGGGGGGGACACTGAAGCTTTCTTT. The rearrangement uses TRBV6-6 and TRBJ1-1, with a tentative D call TRBD1 (5 bases). The CDR3 length is 13 residues. The germline V and J ends were trimmed by 5 bases and 3 bases, with 10 bases remaining between them. The germline V gene encodes CDR1 MNHNY and CDR2 SVGAGI (reference sequence).